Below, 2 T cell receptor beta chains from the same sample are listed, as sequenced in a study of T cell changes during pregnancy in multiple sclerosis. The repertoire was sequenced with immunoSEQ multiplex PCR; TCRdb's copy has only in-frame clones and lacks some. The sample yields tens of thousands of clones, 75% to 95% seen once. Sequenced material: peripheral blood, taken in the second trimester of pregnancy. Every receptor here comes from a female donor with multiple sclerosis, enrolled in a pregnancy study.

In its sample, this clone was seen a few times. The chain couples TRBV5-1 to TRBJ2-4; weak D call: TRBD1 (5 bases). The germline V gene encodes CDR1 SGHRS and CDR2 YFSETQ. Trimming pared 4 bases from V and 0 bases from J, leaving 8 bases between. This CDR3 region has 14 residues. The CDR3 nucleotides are TGCGCCAGCAGCCCGACAGTAGCCAAAAACATTCAGTACTTC. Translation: CASSPTVAKNIQYF.

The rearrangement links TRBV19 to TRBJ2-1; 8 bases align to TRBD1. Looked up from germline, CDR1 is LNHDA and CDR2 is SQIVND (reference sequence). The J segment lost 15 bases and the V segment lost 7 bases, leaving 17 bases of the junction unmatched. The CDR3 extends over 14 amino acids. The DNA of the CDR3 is TGTGCCAGTACTCTCATGGACAGGGTAAATTTGCCGTTCTTC. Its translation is CASTLMDRVNLPFF.